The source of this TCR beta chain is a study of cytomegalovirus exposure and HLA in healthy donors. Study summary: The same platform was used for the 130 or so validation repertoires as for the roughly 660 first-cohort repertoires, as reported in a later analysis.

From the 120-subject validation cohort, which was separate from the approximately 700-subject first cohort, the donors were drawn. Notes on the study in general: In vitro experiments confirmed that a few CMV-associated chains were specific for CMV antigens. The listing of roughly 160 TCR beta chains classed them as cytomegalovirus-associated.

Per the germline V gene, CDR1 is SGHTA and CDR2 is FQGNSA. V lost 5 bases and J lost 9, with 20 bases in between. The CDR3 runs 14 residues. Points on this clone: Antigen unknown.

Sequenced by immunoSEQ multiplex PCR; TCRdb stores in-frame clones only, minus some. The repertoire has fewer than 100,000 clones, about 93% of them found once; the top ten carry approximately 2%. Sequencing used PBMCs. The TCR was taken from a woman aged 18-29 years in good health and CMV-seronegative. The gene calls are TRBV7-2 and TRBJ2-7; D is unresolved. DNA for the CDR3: TGTGCCAGCAGCCCCGACGTGACACCTACGAGGCAGTACTTC. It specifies CASSPDVTPTRQYF. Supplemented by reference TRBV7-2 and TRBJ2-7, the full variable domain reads GAGVSQSPSNKVTEKGKDVELRCDPISGHTALYWYRQSLGQGLEFLIYFQGNSAPDKSGLPSDRFSAERTGGSVSTLTIQRTQQEDSAVYLCASSPDVTPTRQYFGPGTRLTVT.